The rows below give T cell receptor beta chains drawn from one sample of a study of T cells in Graves' hyperthyroidism and ophthalmopathy. TCRdb analysed the multiplex PCR reads with MiXCR anew, one entry per CDR3 protein. The repertoire holds some 300,000 distinct CDR3 sequences, with roughly 17% as singletons. Sequencing was carried out using blood. The source of these receptors is a man aged 30 to 45 with Graves' hyperthyroidism. Each CDR3 is given with its conserved first and last residue. D genes are given only for firm matches. Where a row states a size, it is once, few, many or the class of an expanded clone; other rows omit it.

j_call clone_size v_call d_call cdr3_aa cdr3_nt
TRBJ2-2 few TRBV20-1 TRBD2 CSASGLAGSTGELFF TGCAGTGCTAGTGGACTAGCGGGGAGCACCGGGGAGCTGTTTTTT
TRBJ2-7 many TRBV2 . CASSEGQVRSYEQYF TGTGCCAGCAGCGAAGGACAAGTAAGATCCTACGAGCAGTACTTC
TRBJ1-1 few TRBV11-2 . CASSRVGTEAFF TGTGCCAGCAGCCGGGTAGGCACTGAAGCTTTCTTT
TRBJ1-1 few TRBV12-3/TRBV12-4 . CASYRDGAAFF TGTGCCAGCTACAGGGATGGTGCAGCTTTCTTT
TRBJ2-3 many TRBV7-2 . CASSLLRGSTDTQYF TGTGCCAGCAGCTTATTGCGGGGATCGACAGATACGCAGTATTTT
TRBJ2-5 many TRBV5-6 TRBD2 CASSWLWREGRETQYF TGTGCCAGCAGCTGGTTATGGCGGGAGGGCCGGGAGACCCAGTACTTC
TRBJ2-7 few TRBV12-3/TRBV12-4 . CASSIGGLSYEQYF TGTGCCAGCAGTATCGGAGGACTCTCCTACGAGCAGTACTTC
TRBJ2-1 many TRBV7-8 . CASSPSLILHNEQFF TGTGCCAGCAGCCCCTCCCTGATTTTACACAATGAGCAGTTCTTC
TRBJ2-3 . TRBV20-1 . CSARIPGPSTDTQYF TGCAGTGCTAGAATTCCAGGGCCTAGCACAGATACGCAGTATTTT
TRBJ2-1 many TRBV12-3/TRBV12-4 TRBD1 CASNPSFGTGNNEQFF TGTGCCAGCAACCCCTCTTTCGGGACAGGGAACAATGAGCAGTTCTTC